The present TCR beta chain was sequenced within a study of cytomegalovirus exposure and HLA in healthy donors. Study-wide context: Inside one of the first data releases sat about 85 million unique TCRs taken from HLA-typed donors.

In the case of this clone: What it recognizes is unknown.

Despite likely unrecorded immune exposures, the donors were nominally healthy at the time of sampling. The CDR3 consists of 14 residues. J was trimmed by 5 bases and V by 4 bases; bases with no gene match: 4. Germline loops: CDR1 MNHEY, CDR2 SVGAGI. PCR amplification relied on 60 Vbeta primers (plus 13 Jbeta primers). Measured with immunoSEQ multiplex PCR; TCRdb has only the in-frame clones, and not every one. Of approximately 160,000 clones listed, approximately 80% are singletons. Regarding the study as a whole: Reports state that TCR beta sequences accurately predicted most subjects' HLA-A and HLA-B alleles.

The TCR comes from a woman aged 40 to 50 in good health and CMV-seropositive. The sample taken for sequencing was PBMCs. The chain combines TRBV6-5 with TRBJ1-1, with 10 positions matching TRBD1. Written as DNA, the CDR3 is TGTGCCAGCAGTTCACCGGGACAGGGGACTGAAGCTTTCTTT. Translated: CASSSPGQGTEAFF.